This entry lists 30 T cell receptor beta chains sequenced from one sample in a study of naive and memory T cell subsets. Their antigen targets remain unknown. Findings and caveats of the study: A few larger clonotypes appeared in naive repertoires, especially CD8, possibly memory cells re-expressing CD45RA.

Both TRBC1 and TRBC2 were covered by a beta constant-region primer of two equimolar oligonucleotides. Nested alpha and beta constant-region primers with the SP2 primer drove four PCR rounds on ligated cDNA. Via MiXCR, TCRdb re-called the UMI-ligation and nested PCR reads, giving one row per CDR3 protein. The sample yields approximately 100,000 distinct CDR3 sequences, roughly 14% seen once. The sequencing sample was made of naive CD8+ T cells from blood. The receptors derive from a human donor in good health.

The table lists this clonotype with a few counts. The chain carries TRBV11-2 and TRBJ2-3, with 10 bases that match TRBD2. Germline loops: CDR1 SGHAT, CDR2 FQNNGV. With V trimmed by 6 bases and J by 0 bases, 6 bases remained unmatched. The length of the CDR3 is 16 residues. The CDR3 loop reads CASSRGLAPSTDTQYF. The CDR3 region has the DNA TGTGCCAGCAGTCGGGGACTAGCGCCCAGCACAGATACGCAGTATTTT. The complete variable domain, with remaining parts taken from reference TRBV11-2 and TRBJ2-3, reads EAGVAQSPRYKIIEKRQSVAFWCNPISGHATLYWYQQILGQGPKLLIQFQNNGVVDDSQLPKDRFSAERLKGVDSTLKIQPAKLEDSAVYLCASSRGLAPSTDTQYFGPGTRLTVL.

This clonotype was found a few times. The V call is TRBV27, the J call TRBJ1-2; possibly TRBD1 for D (6 bases). This CDR3 is built from 17 residues. With 5 bases removed from V and 3 bases from J, the gap between germline ends came to 22 bases. CDR1 is MNHEY, CDR2 SMNVEV, per germline (reference sequence). The CDR3: CASSKVGGAGRYYGYTF. The CDR3 DNA reads as TGTGCCAGCAGTAAAGTAGGGGGAGCCGGACGATACTATGGCTACACCTTC.

This clonotype was recorded a few times. This chain connects TRBV20-1 to TRBJ2-7, with D possibly being TRBD2 (6 bases). The closer fit of TRBJ2-1 to the DNA end suggests the J call may be wrong. Germline CDR1 reads DFQATT; CDR2 reads SNEGSKA (reference sequence). There are 10 residues in the CDR3. The CDR3 is CSARNGGQFF. The CDR3 DNA reads as TGCAGTGCTAGAAACGGGGGACAGTTCTTC.

The J gene is TRBJ2-3, the V gene TRBV28; perhaps TRBD2 as D (6 bases). CDR1 and CDR2 (germline): MDHEN, SYDVKM. This CDR3 spans 13 amino acids. Trimming pared 5 bases from V and 2 bases from J, leaving 8 bases between. CDR3 sequence: CASSADYTDTQYF. CDR3 sequence (DNA): TGTGCCAGCAGTGCGGACTACACAGATACGCAGTATTTT.

This clonotype turned up a few times. The V and J genes are TRBV29-1 and TRBJ2-3; no definite D call. The CDR3 has 14 residues. Germline CDR1 reads SQVTM; CDR2 reads ANQGSEA. Trimming removed 3 bases from V and 0 bases from J, with 10 bases in between. CDR3 sequence reads: CSVDLGSSTDTQYF. CDR3 nucleotides: TGCAGCGTTGATTTAGGGTCTAGCACAGATACGCAGTATTTT.

The rearrangement links TRBV11-2 to TRBJ2-7; tentatively, D is TRBD1 (5 bases). The CDR3 covers 13 residues. Germline CDR1 is SGHAT and CDR2 is FQNNGV. Trimming removed 6 bases from V and 2 bases from J, with 11 bases in between. CDR3 DNA: TGTGCCAGCAGTTCAGGGTTTACCTACGAGCAGTACTTC. It yields the protein CASSSGFTYEQYF. The full variable domain, its missing parts supplied by reference TRBV11-2 and TRBJ2-7, is EAGVAQSPRYKIIEKRQSVAFWCNPISGHATLYWYQQILGQGPKLLIQFQNNGVVDDSQLPKDRFSAERLKGVDSTLKIQPAKLEDSAVYLCASSSGFTYEQYFGPGTRLTVT.

This clonotype was detected only once. J is TRBJ2-7 and V is TRBV27, with 7 bases aligning to TRBD2. The J segment lost 0 bases and the V segment lost 4 bases, leaving 9 bases of the junction unmatched. CDR1 is MNHEY, CDR2 SMNVEV, per germline (reference sequence). This CDR3 has 16 residues. CDR3: CASSYSLAGTSYEQYF. The CDR3 nucleotides read TGTGCCAGCAGTTACTCCTTAGCGGGTACCTCCTACGAGCAGTACTTC.

This clonotype occurred many times. The chain employs TRBV27 and TRBJ2-3, with D tentatively TRBD2 (7 bases). Germline V CDR1 and CDR2: MNHEY, SMNVEV (reference sequence). CDR3 length: 15 residues. The ends were cut back, 6 bases at V and 3 bases at J, with 16 bases in the middle. In DNA form, the CDR3 reads TGTGCCAGCAGGAAGGGGGGGGGCCTTACAGATACGCAGTATTTT. Its translation: CASRKGGGLTDTQYF.

The chain is built from TRBV7-6 and TRBJ2-1; 8 nucleotides line up with TRBD2. This CDR3 contains 19 residues. Germline lookup yields CDR1 SGHVS and CDR2 FNYEAQ. Unmatched junction bases numbered 21, after V lost 1 base and J lost 10 bases. Written as DNA, the CDR3 is TGTGCCAGCAGCTTAGTAGCGGGGACTGGATCGAAACATCTCGGGGAGCAGTTCTTC. Translated, it gives CASSLVAGTGSKHLGEQFF.

With regard to this clonotype: Given a much more abundant clone one base away, this may be a read error. The chain uses TRBV28 and TRBJ2-1; 7 bases are shared with TRBD1. From germline, CDR1 is MDHEN and CDR2 SYDVKM. Trimming cost V 9 bases and J 11 bases; bases outside gene matches: 16. This CDR3 is 14 amino acids long. For the CDR3, the DNA is TGTGCCAGTCGAAGGGACAGCTTCAGAAATCAGCAGTTCTTC. This codes for CASRRDSFRNQQFF.

This clonotype was counted only a few times. V gene TRBV20-1 combines with J gene TRBJ1-6; D is uncertain. Looked up from germline, CDR1 is DFQATT and CDR2 is SNEGSKA (reference sequence). CDR3 length equals 16 residues. V gave up 3 bases and J gave up 10 bases, with 22 bases separating them. CDR3 region: CSASFTSEVYGSPLHF. In DNA, the CDR3 is TGCAGTGCTAGCTTTACAAGCGAGGTCTATGGATCACCCCTCCACTTT.

This chain uses TRBV11-2 with TRBJ1-6; weak D call: TRBD1 (5 bases). CDR1 and CDR2 from the germline V gene are SGHAT and FQNNGV. Trimming cost V 2 bases and J 7 bases, with 24 bases left between them. The CDR3 has 19 residues. The CDR3 here is CASSLPPDMRGSTNSPLHF. The CDR3 DNA is TGTGCCAGCAGCTTACCCCCCGACATGCGGGGCAGTACCAATTCACCCCTCCACTTT.

This clonotype was picked up many times. The V call is TRBV4-2, the J call TRBJ1-1; 8 bases are shared with TRBD1. The CDR3 loop spans 13 amino acids. V was clipped by 4 bases and J by 10 bases; unmatched bases: 8. The germline gives CDR1 LGHNA, CDR2 YNFKEQ. CDR3 sequence (DNA): TGTGCCAGCAGCCCGCAGGGGGCTTCCCCAGCTTTCTTT. Its protein is CASSPQGASPAFF.

The chain links TRBV6-5 to TRBJ1-1; tentatively, D is TRBD1 (5 bases). The CDR3 runs 14 residues. Germline loops: CDR1 MNHEY, CDR2 SVGAGI. V dropped 8 bases and J dropped 1 base, with 14 bases sitting between them. The CDR3 region is CASGATAGNTEAFF. CDR3 coding DNA: TGTGCCAGCGGGGCTACAGCGGGGAACACTGAAGCTTTCTTT.

This clonotype was detected a few times. This rearrangement joins TRBV11-1 to TRBJ2-1, with a possible D match to TRBD1 (5 bases). CDR1 SGHAT and CDR2 FQDESV come from the germline V gene (reference sequence). The V end lost 5 bases, the J end lost 2 bases, and 16 bases lay between the germline ends. The CDR3 loop spans 16 amino acids. The CDR3 loop reads CASSLGSQGPYNEQFF. In DNA form, the CDR3 reads TGTGCCAGCAGCCTAGGCTCTCAGGGCCCCTACAATGAGCAGTTCTTC.

This clonotype showed up many times. The chain is built from TRBV30 and TRBJ2-3; D perhaps matches TRBD2 (5 bases). V was pared by 4 bases and J by 3 bases, with 14 bases between. The germline V gene has CDR1 GTSNPN and CDR2 SVGIG (reference sequence). The CDR3 contains 14 residues. CDR3 sequence: CAWKLGSRTDTQYF. CDR3 bases: TGTGCCTGGAAACTGGGGAGCCGTACAGATACGCAGTATTTT.

The chain joins TRBV12-3 or TRBV12-4 to TRBJ2-1; 9 nucleotides align to TRBD2. The J segment lost 5 bases and the V segment lost 3 bases, leaving 14 bases of the junction unmatched. The CDR3 extends over 18 amino acids. Here the CDR3 reads CASSFEREESGIDNEQFF. CDR3 nucleotide sequence: TGTGCCAGCAGTTTCGAGCGGGAGGAGTCCGGGATTGACAATGAGCAGTTCTTC.

In this sample, this clonotype turned up many times. The chain is built from TRBV11-3 and TRBJ2-3; D remains ambiguous. The length of the CDR3 is 13 residues. V lost 2 bases and J lost 4, with 7 bases in between. Germline loops: CDR1 SGHNT, CDR2 YENEEA. CDR3 loop: CASSLPEADTQYF. CDR3 sequence (DNA): TGTGCCAGCAGCTTACCCGAAGCAGATACGCAGTATTTT. Filled out from reference TRBV11-3 and TRBJ2-3, the complete variable domain reads EAGVVQSPRYKIIEKKQPVAFWCNPISGHNTLYWYLQNLGQGPELLIRYENEEAVDDSQLPKDRFSAERLKGVDSTLKIQPAELGDSAVYLCASSLPEADTQYFGPGTRLTVL.

The sample holds a few counts of this clonotype. The chain employs TRBV29-1 and TRBJ1-4; D ambiguous. CDR3 length: 14 residues. V lost 0 bases and J lost 6, with 11 bases in between. The V gene's germline CDR1 is SQVTM and CDR2 ANQGSEA. The CDR3 DNA follows: TGCAGCGTTGAAGATGGCCAGGCAGATGAAAAACTGTTTTTT. Translating gives CSVEDGQADEKLFF.

CDR3 DNA: TGTGCCAGCAGTTACGGGACTAGCGCATACAATGAGCAGTTCTTC. Translation: CASSYGTSAYNEQFF. The rearrangement uses TRBV6-2 or TRBV6-3 and TRBJ2-1; 10 bases align to TRBD2. Trimming at V came to 2 bases and at J to 4 bases, leaving 2 bases not matched to a gene. CDR1 is MNHEY, CDR2 SVGEGT, per germline. The CDR3 spans 15 residues.

The gene calls are TRBV4-3 and TRBJ2-1; D unresolved. This CDR3 comprises 14 residues. Deletions cut 0 bases from V and 4 bases from J, with 7 bases between. Germline V lookup: CDR1 LGHNA, CDR2 YSLEER. CDR3 loop: CASSQDLGYNEQFF. The CDR3 DNA follows: TGCGCCAGCAGCCAAGATCTCGGGTACAATGAGCAGTTCTTC.

The V and J genes are TRBV11-2 and TRBJ2-3; 7 bases agree with TRBD2. The V gene end was trimmed by 4 bases and the J gene end by 2 bases; junction bases not matched to a gene: 6. The CDR3 is made up of 15 amino acids. Germline values: CDR1 SGHAT, CDR2 FQNNGV. CDR3: CASSSASGFTDTQYF. CDR3 coding DNA: TGTGCCAGCAGCTCCGCTAGCGGATTCACAGATACGCAGTATTTT.

The rearrangement uses TRBV4-3 and TRBJ2-1; D is perhaps TRBD1 (5 bases). Trimming removed 0 bases at V and 5 bases at J, with 11 bases between. Germline lookup yields CDR1 LGHNA and CDR2 YSLEER. The CDR3 length is 15 residues. The CDR3 loop is CASSQDRGTNNEQFF. The CDR3 DNA follows: TGCGCCAGCAGCCAAGATAGGGGCACCAACAATGAGCAGTTCTTC.

J is TRBJ2-1 and V is TRBV10-3; 8 nucleotides align to TRBD2. Germline trimming cut 5 bases from V and 8 bases from J; bases unmatched to any gene: 5. From germline, CDR1 is ENHRY and CDR2 SYGVKD. There are 13 residues in the CDR3. For the CDR3, the DNA is TGTGCCATCAGTCAGCGGGAGTTGGATGAGCAGTTCTTC. Residues: CAISQRELDEQFF.

The chain employs TRBV11-2 and TRBJ2-1; 15 bases line up with TRBD2. Per germline, CDR1 SGHAT and CDR2 FQNNGV. J gave up 6 bases and V 11 bases, and 14 bases lay outside the gene matches. The CDR3 runs 17 residues. The CDR3 loop is CAGSQGTSGRLGNEQFF. CDR3 DNA: TGTGCCGGTTCCCAAGGGACTAGCGGGAGGCTAGGCAATGAGCAGTTCTTC.

The chain joins TRBV7-9 to TRBJ1-5; TRBD1 is a possible D gene (5 bases). The CDR3 has 14 residues. Germline V CDR1 and CDR2: SEHNR, FQNEAQ (reference sequence). Trimming shortened V by 6 bases and J by 7 bases, and 16 bases separated the two germline ends. The CDR3 DNA reads as TGTGCCAGCAGTCCGACGGGGGGTATCCAGCCCCAGCATTTT. This encodes CASSPTGGIQPQHF.

This chain uses TRBV12-3 or TRBV12-4 with TRBJ2-7; no reliable D call. V shed 4 bases and J shed 4 bases, with 8 bases lying between them. CDR3 length: 12 amino acids. The CDR3 region is CASSSLGYEQYF. CDR3 sequence (DNA): TGTGCCAGCAGTTCCCTCGGGTACGAGCAGTACTTC.

This clonotype was counted ten times or more. The chain is built from TRBV6-2 or TRBV6-3 and TRBJ2-2, with D maybe TRBD1 (6 bases). Trimming removed 3 bases at V and 8 bases at J, with 16 bases between. Germline values: CDR1 MNHEY, CDR2 SVGEGT. CDR3 length equals 15 residues. CDR3 sequence reads: CASSYTGPPSGELFF. CDR3 coding DNA: TGTGCCAGCAGTTATACAGGGCCCCCCTCAGGGGAGCTGTTTTTT.

This clonotype has ten or more counts. The chain has TRBV12-3 or TRBV12-4 and TRBJ1-2; no reliable D call. This CDR3 has 13 amino acids. Deletions cut 6 bases from V and 3 bases from J, with 11 bases between. The CDR3 spells CASRPDTDYGYTF. CDR3 sequence (DNA): TGTGCCAGCAGACCAGACACGGACTATGGCTACACCTTC.

The chain recombines TRBV3-1 with TRBJ1-3; 7 nucleotides agree with TRBD1. CDR1 and CDR2 from the germline V gene are LGHDT and YNNKEL (reference sequence). This CDR3 has 17 amino acids. V was pared by 0 bases and J by 1 base, with 6 bases of the junction left unmatched. The DNA of the CDR3 is TGTGCCAGCAGCCAAGAGAGGACAGGTCTTTCTGGAAACACCATATATTTT. Its protein product is CASSQERTGLSGNTIYF.